The 2 T cell receptor beta chains reported below all come from one sample, sequenced in a study of circulating tumor DNA in untreated peripheral T-cell lymphoma. Sequencing used immunoSEQ multiplex PCR; TCRdb keeps in-frame clones, though not all of them. The repertoire has almost 9,000 clones, around four fifths of them found once; the top ten carry just over 2%. Sequenced material: tumor tissue. All receptors derive from a human donor with peripheral T-cell lymphoma.

The chain recombines TRBV5-1 with TRBJ1-1; 7 nucleotides agree with TRBD1. The CDR3 is 14 amino acids. J was trimmed by 3 bases and V by 4 bases; bases with no gene match: 6. Looked up from germline, CDR1 is SGHRS and CDR2 is YFSETQ. CDR3 sequence (DNA): TGCGCCAGCAGCGCGGCAGGGGGGTACACTGAAGCTTTCTTT. It codes for CASSAAGGYTEAFF. Full variable domain (rest looked up from reference TRBV5-1 and TRBJ1-1): KAGVTQTPRYLIKTRGQQVTLSCSPISGHRSVSWYQQTPGQGLQFLFEYFSETQRNKGNFPGRFSGRQFSNSRSEMNVSTLELGDSALYLCASSAAGGYTEAFFGQGTRLTVV.

A note on this clone: The junction and the germline gene differ at one end; a read error may be behind it. This rearrangement joins TRBV11-3 to TRBJ1-1; D unclear. Looked up from germline, CDR1 is SGHNT and CDR2 is YENEEA. The CDR3 contains 14 residues. The CDR3 sequence: CASSSWTENAEAFF. In nucleotides, the CDR3 is TGTGCCAGCAGCTCATGGACTGAGAACGCTGAAGCTTTCTTT.